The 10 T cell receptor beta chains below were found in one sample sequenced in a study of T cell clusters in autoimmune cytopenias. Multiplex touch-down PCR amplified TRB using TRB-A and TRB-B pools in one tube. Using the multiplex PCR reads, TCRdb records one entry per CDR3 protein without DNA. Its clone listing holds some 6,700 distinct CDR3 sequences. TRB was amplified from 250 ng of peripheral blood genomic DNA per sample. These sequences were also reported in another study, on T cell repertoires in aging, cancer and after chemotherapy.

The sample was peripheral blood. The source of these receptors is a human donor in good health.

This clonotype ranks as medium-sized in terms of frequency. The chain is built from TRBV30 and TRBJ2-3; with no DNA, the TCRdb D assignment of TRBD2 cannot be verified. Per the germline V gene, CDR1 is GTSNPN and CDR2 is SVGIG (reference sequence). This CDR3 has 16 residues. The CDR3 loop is CAWSSGTSGSADTQYF. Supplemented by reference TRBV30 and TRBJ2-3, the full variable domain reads SQTIHQWPATLVQPVGSPLSLECTVEGTSNPNLYWYRQAAGRGLQLLFYSVGIGQISSEVPQNLSASRPQDRQFILSSKKLLLSDSGFYLCAWSSGTSGSADTQYFGPGTRLTVL.

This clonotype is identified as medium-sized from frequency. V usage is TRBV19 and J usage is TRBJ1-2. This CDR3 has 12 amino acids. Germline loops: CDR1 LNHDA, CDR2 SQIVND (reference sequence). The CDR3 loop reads CASSMAGEGYTF. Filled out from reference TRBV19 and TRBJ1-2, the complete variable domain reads DGGITQSPKYLFRKEGQNVTLSCEQNLNHDAMYWYRQDPGQGLRLIYYSQIVNDFQKGDIAEGYSVSREKKESFPLTVTSAQKNPTAFYLCASSMAGEGYTFGSGTRLTVV.

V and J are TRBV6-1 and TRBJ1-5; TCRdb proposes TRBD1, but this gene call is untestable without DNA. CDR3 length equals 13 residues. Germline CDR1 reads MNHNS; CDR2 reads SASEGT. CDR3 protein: CASRGGALKPQHF.

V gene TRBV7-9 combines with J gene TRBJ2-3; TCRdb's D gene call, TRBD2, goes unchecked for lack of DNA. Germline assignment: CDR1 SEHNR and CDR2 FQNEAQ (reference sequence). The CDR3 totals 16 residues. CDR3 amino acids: CASSLDRGSRTDTQYF. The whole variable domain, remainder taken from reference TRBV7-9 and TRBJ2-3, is DTGVSQNPRHKITKRGQNVTFRCDPISEHNRLYWYRQTLGQGPEFLTYFQNEAQLEKSRLLSDRFSAERPKGSFSTLEIQRTEQGDSAMYLCASSLDRGSRTDTQYFGPGTRLTVL.

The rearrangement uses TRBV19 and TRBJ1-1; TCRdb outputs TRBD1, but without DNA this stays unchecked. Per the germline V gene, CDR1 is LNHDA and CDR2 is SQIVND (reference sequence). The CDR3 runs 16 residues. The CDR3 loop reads CASSIVLGMGNTEAFF.

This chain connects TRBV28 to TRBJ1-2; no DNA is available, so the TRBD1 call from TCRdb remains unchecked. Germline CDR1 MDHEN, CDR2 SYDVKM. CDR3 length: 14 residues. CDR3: CASSWGRGSNGYTF.

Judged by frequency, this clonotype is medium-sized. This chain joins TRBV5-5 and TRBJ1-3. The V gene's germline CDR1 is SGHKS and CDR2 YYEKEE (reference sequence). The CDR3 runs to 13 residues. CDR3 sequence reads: CASSLISGNTIYF.

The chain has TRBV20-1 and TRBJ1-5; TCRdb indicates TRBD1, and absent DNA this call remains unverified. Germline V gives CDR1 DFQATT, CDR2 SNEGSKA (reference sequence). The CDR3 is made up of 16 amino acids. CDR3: CSAYLRRTIRNQPQHF.

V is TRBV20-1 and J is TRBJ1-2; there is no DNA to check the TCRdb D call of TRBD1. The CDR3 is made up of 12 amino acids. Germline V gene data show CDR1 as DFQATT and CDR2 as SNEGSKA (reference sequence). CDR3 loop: CSARAGLDGYTF.

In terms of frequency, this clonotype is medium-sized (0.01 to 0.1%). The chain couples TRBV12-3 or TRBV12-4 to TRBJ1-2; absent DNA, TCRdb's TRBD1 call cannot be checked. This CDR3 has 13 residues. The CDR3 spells CASSLGALYGYTF.